This passage covers 10 T cell receptor beta chains from one sample sequenced in a study of T cell repertoires in cytomegalovirus infection. TCRdb processed the reads anew with MiXCR; each CDR3 protein has one entry. This sample has approximately 730,000 distinct CDR3 sequences, with under 35% found just once. Their recognized antigens are unknown. Sequenced here: cultured CD8+ T cells from PBMCs, sampled from culture after CMV antigen stimulation. Receptor source: a human donor in good health (CMV status not recorded). Some clones in this sample may be carry-over from other donors' samples.

This clonotype has only a few counts. The chain carries TRBV20-1 and TRBJ1-5; 8 nucleotides align to TRBD1. CDR1 and CDR2 from the germline V gene are DFQATT and SNEGSKA (reference sequence). The CDR3 is made up of 15 amino acids. Unmatched junction bases numbered 7, after V lost 6 bases and J lost 0 bases. The CDR3 sequence is CSAPQGAFSNQPQHF. The CDR3 coding sequence is TGCAGTGCGCCTCAGGGGGCTTTTAGCAATCAGCCCCAGCATTTT.

This clonotype was detected a few times. This chain uses TRBV6-6 with TRBJ1-6; TRBD1 is a possible D gene (5 bases). V was cut by 3 bases and J by 8 bases, with 17 bases left in between. From germline, CDR1 is MNHNY and CDR2 SVGAGI (reference sequence). The CDR3 has 16 amino acids. CDR3 in DNA: TGTGCCAGCAGTTATGGGGCTCGGGTTTTGGATTCACCCCTCCACTTT. Its translation: CASSYGARVLDSPLHF.

The chain uses TRBV5-6 and TRBJ1-6; D is ambiguous. Trimming removed 2 bases at V and 11 bases at J, with 14 bases between. The CDR3 contains 14 residues. Germline CDR1 SGHDT, CDR2 YYEEEE. The CDR3 here is CASSLGSSYTPLHF. In DNA form, the CDR3 reads TGTGCCAGCAGCTTAGGGTCCAGTTATACACCCCTCCACTTT. Based on the CDR3 plus reference TRBV5-6 and TRBJ1-6, the full variable domain is DAGVTQSPTHLIKTRGQQVTLRCSPKSGHDTVSWYQQALGQGPQFIFQYYEEEERQRGNFPDRFSGHQFPNYSSELNVNALLLGDSALYLCASSLGSSYTPLHFGNGTRLTVT.

Remarks on this clonotype: With a much larger clone just one base away, this may be a read error. The chain joins TRBV7-3 to TRBJ1-2; D is undetermined. The germline CDR1 and CDR2 sequences are SGHTA and FQGTGA. There are 15 residues in the CDR3. CDR3 region: CASSSGGGTNYVYTF. CDR3 coding DNA: TGTGCCAGCAGCTCGGGCGGCGGCACCAACTATGTCTACACCTTC.

This chain joins TRBV6-1 and TRBJ1-1; unclear D gene. Trimming removed 7 bases at V and 0 bases at J, with 18 bases between. This CDR3 region has 16 residues. Germline V gene lookup returns CDR1 MNHNS and CDR2 SASEGT. CDR3 bases: TGTGCCAGCACCCTCTTACCTGGGGATTTGAACACTGAAGCTTTCTTT. Translated: CASTLLPGDLNTEAFF.

To note about this clonotype: Since a much larger clone is just one base distant, this may be a read error. This chain connects TRBV7-6 to TRBJ1-1, with 11 nucleotides matching TRBD1. CDR3 length: 16 amino acids. Germline values: CDR1 SGHVS, CDR2 FNYEAQ. CDR3 sequence reads: CVSSRDRGYVNTEAFF. In nucleotides, the CDR3 is TGTGTCAGCAGCAGGGACAGGGGGTACGTGAACACTGAAGCTTTCTTT. Drawing the rest from reference TRBV7-6 and TRBJ1-1, the complete variable domain is GAGVSQSPRYKVTKRGQDVALRCDPISGHVSLYWYRQALGQGPEFLTYFNYEAQQDKSGLPNDRFSAERPEGSISTLTIQRTEQRDSAMYRCVSSRDRGYVNTEAFFGQGTRLTVV.

The chain is built from TRBV6-1 and TRBJ2-5, with TRBD2 identical over 8 bases. CDR1 and CDR2 from the germline V gene are MNHNS and SASEGT. Trimming took 5 bases from V and 5 from J; bases not matched to a gene: 7. The length of the CDR3 is 14 residues. CDR3 DNA: TGTGCCAGCAGTTCGACTAGCGAGGAGGAGACCCAGTACTTC. Its translation is CASSSTSEEETQYF.

The genes are TRBV12-3 or TRBV12-4 and TRBJ1-1; no clear D. Trimming took 1 base from V and 3 from J, leaving 9 bases between them. This CDR3 spans 14 amino acids. DNA of the CDR3: TGTGCCAGCAGTTTAGTAGGTTACGACACTGAAGCTTTCTTT. This encodes CASSLVGYDTEAFF.

This clonotype appeared a single time. This chain connects TRBV20-1 to TRBJ1-2; 8 nucleotides match TRBD1. The length of the CDR3 is 13 residues. Germline V gene lookup returns CDR1 DFQATT and CDR2 SNEGSKA (reference sequence). Germline trimming cut 3 bases from V and 4 bases from J; bases unmatched to any gene: 4. The CDR3 DNA is TGCAGTGCTAGGCCAACAGGGGGCTATGGCTACACCTTC. This gives the protein CSARPTGGYGYTF.

In its sample, this clonotype was seen once. The rearrangement uses TRBV7-6 and TRBJ2-1; D not certain. This CDR3 contains 15 residues. Per the germline V gene, CDR1 is SGHVS and CDR2 is FNYEAQ. The ends were cut back, 6 bases at V and 3 bases at J, with 15 bases in the middle. The CDR3 DNA sequence: TGTGCCAGCAGACCAGAGGTTGATATCTACAATGAGCAGTTCTTC. Amino acids: CASRPEVDIYNEQFF.